This T cell receptor beta chain was identified in a study of T cells in Graves' hyperthyroidism and ophthalmopathy. Whole-study results and caveats: Stable hyperthyroidism was told apart from ophthalmopathy by a model built on 13 V-J features. In blood, most of the thyroid clonotypes expanded above 0.001 were also present.

The length of the CDR3 is 15 residues. Germline V gene lookup returns CDR1 LNHDA and CDR2 SQIVND (reference sequence). Trimming left V 2 bases short and J 4 bases short, with 14 bases between. This clonotype appeared a few times. Antigen unknown. Together with thyroid ultrasound, orbital computed tomography, serum thyroxine and TRAb, clinical symptoms were used for diagnoses. There were TCR beta CDR3 regions amplified from RNA transcripts. TCR CDR3 regions were first amplified by RT-PCR with HTBI primers. Using its own MiXCR run on the multiplex PCR reads, TCRdb lists one record per CDR3 protein. The sample includes roughly 400,000 distinct CDR3 sequences, over 12% of them seen just once.

Source material: blood. The V gene is TRBV19, the J gene TRBJ1-2; a weak D match, TRBD1 (6 bases). The sequence was obtained from a man aged 50 to 59 with Graves' ophthalmopathy. As DNA, the CDR3 is TGTGCCAGTAGTATATCATGGACAGACCTCTATGGCTACACCTTC. Amino acids: CASSISWTDLYGYTF.